This is a list of T cell receptor beta chains from one sample in a study of T cell responses to AZD1222 COVID-19 vaccine. Profiling relied on immunoSEQ multiplex PCR, and the TCRdb table lists in-frame clones only, not all of them. Of 70,000 to 95,000 clones listed, about 90% are singletons. This material consisted of peripheral blood, taken on day 0 of MenACWY control vaccination. The receptors come from an adult in good health. Each CDR3 is given with its conserved first and last residue. D genes are given only for firm matches. The listing skips clone size in some rows; elsewhere it reads once, few, many or a size class.

J gene | D gene | V gene | clone size | CDR3 protein | CDR3 DNA
TRBJ2-1 | TRBD2 | TRBV3-1/TRBV3-2 | . | CASSQSPGLAGGQFF | TGTGCCAGCAGCCAATCTCCGGGACTAGCGGGGGGGCAGTTCTTC
TRBJ2-5 | . | TRBV4-2 | . | CASSQRETQYF | TGTGCCAGCAGCCAAAGGGAGACCCAGTACTTC
TRBJ1-2 | TRBD1 | TRBV3-1/TRBV3-2 | . | CASSQWTGSGEDYGYTF | TGTGCCAGCAGCCAATGGACAGGGTCAGGGGAAGACTATGGCTACACCTTC
TRBJ1-6 | . | TRBV7-9 | . | CASSFWTFPAGSPLHF | TGTGCCAGCAGCTTCTGGACTTTCCCGGCAGGTTCACCCCTCCACTTT
TRBJ2-5 | . | TRBV5-1 | . | CASSSGAPQETQYF | TGCGCCAGCAGCTCGGGGGCACCCCAAGAGACCCAGTACTTC
TRBJ2-7 | TRBD1 | TRBV2 | . | CASTSRQGDYEQYF | TGTGCCAGCACCTCCAGACAGGGCGATTACGAGCAGTACTTC
TRBJ1-1 | . | TRBV19 | . | CASSMAGALMNTEAFF | TGTGCCAGTAGCATGGCAGGGGCGCTCATGAACACTGAAGCTTTCTTT
TRBJ2-1 | TRBD2 | TRBV7-3 | . | CASSLSGVDNNEQFF | TGTGCCAGCAGCCTTAGCGGGGTGGATAACAATGAGCAGTTCTTC
TRBJ2-7 | . | TRBV7-2 | . | CASSQFAGPSYEQYF | TGTGCCAGCAGCCAGTTCGCAGGACCCTCCTACGAGCAGTACTTC
TRBJ1-5 | TRBD1 | TRBV6-2/TRBV6-3 | . | CASSSTGVGSNQPQHF | TGTGCCAGCAGTTCTACAGGGGTTGGTAGCAATCAGCCCCAGCATTTT
TRBJ2-5 | TRBD1 | TRBV5-8 | . | CASTYRGRETQYF | TGTGCCAGCACCTACAGGGGCAGGGAGACCCAGTACTTC
TRBJ2-3 | . | TRBV4-2 | . | CASSQDTGLKVLDTQYF | TGTGCCAGCAGCCAGGACACAGGGCTTAAGGTTCTAGATACGCAGTATTTT
TRBJ1-1 | . | TRBV5-5 | . | CASSFVGEAFF | TGTGCCAGCAGCTTCGTCGGTGAAGCTTTCTTT
TRBJ1-2 | . | TRBV6-5 | . | CASSYPEGGYTF | TGTGCCAGCAGTTACCCCGAGGGAGGCTACACCTTC
TRBJ2-7 | . | TRBV6-5 | . | CASRLQGSYEQYF | TGTGCCAGCAGACTACAGGGCTCCTACGAGCAGTACTTC
TRBJ2-1 | TRBD2 | TRBV3-1/TRBV3-2 | . | CASSPKAGGPHNEQFF | TGTGCCAGCAGCCCCAAAGCGGGGGGGCCTCACAATGAGCAGTTCTTC
TRBJ1-4 | . | TRBV5-1 | . | CASSLEGGSEKLFF | TGCGCCAGCAGCTTGGAGGGTGGGAGCGAAAAACTGTTTTTT
TRBJ2-1 | TRBD1 | TRBV7-2 | . | CASSLDTGGRIYNEQFF | TGTGCCAGCAGCTTAGATACAGGGGGGAGGATCTACAATGAGCAGTTCTTC
TRBJ1-5 | . | TRBV2 | . | CASRAAQYQPQHF | TGTGCCAGCAGGGCAGCTCAATATCAGCCCCAGCATTTT
TRBJ1-1 | . | TRBV12-3/TRBV12-4 | . | CASSAGRNTEAFF | TGTGCCAGCTCGGCAGGGCGGAACACTGAAGCTTTCTTT
TRBJ1-2 | . | TRBV5-6 | . | CASSLTGPNYGYTF | TGTGCCAGCAGCTTGACAGGGCCTAACTATGGCTACACCTTC
TRBJ2-2 | . | TRBV2 | . | CASSDRLPGELFF | TGTGCCAGCAGTGACAGGCTTCCCGGGGAGCTGTTTTTT
TRBJ2-1 | . | TRBV11-2 | few | CASTPGGDSYNEQFF | TGTGCCAGCACCCCGGGGGGCGACTCCTACAATGAGCAGTTCTTC
TRBJ2-3 | TRBD2 | TRBV4-3 | once | CASSQDLAGGGTDTQYF | TGCGCCAGCAGCCAAGATCTCGCGGGGGGGGGCACAGATACGCAGTATTTT
TRBJ1-5 | . | TRBV28 | . | CASSFVEGVGNQPQHF | TGTGCCAGCAGTTTTGTTGAAGGGGTAGGAAATCAGCCCCAGCATTTT
TRBJ2-2 | . | TRBV7-3 | . | CASSKNRDPGELFF | TGTGCCAGCAGCAAAAACAGGGATCCCGGGGAGCTGTTTTTT
TRBJ1-6 | . | TRBV30 | few | CASSLAHSPLHF | TGTGCCTCAAGCCTGGCCCATTCACCCCTCCACTTT
TRBJ2-7 | . | TRBV5-1 | few | CASSLSYGVAGYEQYF | TGCGCCAGCAGCTTGTCTTACGGGGTGGCTGGATACGAGCAGTACTTC
TRBJ1-6 | . | TRBV5-1 | . | CASSLRPDNSPLHF | TGCGCCAGCAGCTTACGTCCGGATAATTCACCCCTCCACTTT
TRBJ2-1 | . | TRBV3-1/TRBV3-2 | . | CASSQLHEQFF | TGTGCCAGCAGCCAACTCCATGAGCAGTTCTTC